This T cell receptor (beta chain) was sequenced in a study of T cells in Graves' hyperthyroidism and ophthalmopathy. General study findings and limits: In blood, most of the thyroid clonotypes expanded above 0.001 were also present. Ophthalmopathy was distinguished from stable hyperthyroidism by 13 V-J signatures.

The length of the CDR3 is 18 residues. Trimming stripped 4 bases from V and 6 bases from J, with 28 bases between. From germline, CDR1 is SGHAT and CDR2 FQNNGV. To note about this clonotype: Its antigen is unidentified.

Exclusion of a patient resulted from uncontrolled infection, other autoimmune disease, pregnancy or lactation. Used for diagnoses were clinical symptoms, serum thyroxine and TRAb, thyroid ultrasound and orbital computed tomography. RNA transcripts served as the template for amplifying TCR beta CDR3 regions. Carried out on the TCR CDR3, a first-round RT-PCR used the HTBI primer set. TCRdb analysed the multiplex PCR reads with MiXCR anew, one entry per CDR3 protein. The table has 600,000 to 700,000 distinct CDR3 sequences, roughly 45% seen once. The chain couples TRBV11-2 to TRBJ2-7; D is perhaps TRBD2 (6 bases). Sequenced sample: peripheral blood or thyroid tissue (not recorded which). The TCR originated in an adult man with Graves' disease, either hyperthyroidism or ophthalmopathy (not recorded which). The CDR3 DNA follows: TGTGCCAGCAGCTCACCTCCTTGCCGGGACTTGCTCCGGGGCGAGCAGTACTTC. It specifies CASSSPPCRDLLRGEQYF.